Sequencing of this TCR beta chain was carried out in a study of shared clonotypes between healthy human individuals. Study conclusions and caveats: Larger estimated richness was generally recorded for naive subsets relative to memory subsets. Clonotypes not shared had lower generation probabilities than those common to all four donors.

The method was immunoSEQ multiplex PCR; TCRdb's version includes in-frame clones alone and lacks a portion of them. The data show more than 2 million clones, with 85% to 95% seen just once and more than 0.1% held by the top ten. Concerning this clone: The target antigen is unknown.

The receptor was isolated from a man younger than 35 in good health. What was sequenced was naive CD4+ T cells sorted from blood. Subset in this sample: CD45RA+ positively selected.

This CDR3 is CASSTRGYNSPLHF. CDR3 coding DNA: TGTGCCAGCAGCACAAGGGGTTATAATTCACCCCTCCACTTT. This chain joins TRBV7-8 and TRBJ1-6; D might be TRBD1 (5 bases). In germline, CDR1 is SGHVS, CDR2 FQNEAQ. There are 14 residues in the CDR3. Between the trimmed V and J ends, which lost 5 bases and 4 bases, there was a span of 9 bases.